In its sample, the clone carrying this TCR beta chain was seen a few times. Its antigen remains unknown. At one boundary the junction diverges from the germline segment, which might be a read error. Time point here: persistent/refractory GD, antithyroid drugs over 5 years with positive TRAb. PBMCs were the source of the RNA used for TCR sequencing. It was by American Thyroid Association guidelines that Graves' disease was diagnosed. EDTA tubes were used for drawing approximately 9 milliliters of peripheral blood. The germline gives CDR1 MNHEY, CDR2 SMNVEV (reference sequence). The CDR3 consists of 15 residues. iRepertoire HTBI primers and Arm-PCR of CDR3 regions built TCR beta libraries. TCRdb reprocessed the multiplex PCR reads via MiXCR and lists one record per CDR3 protein. The data show about 290,000 distinct CDR3 sequences, around a fifth seen once. This sample is drawn from a study of regulatory T cells in long-lasting Graves disease. Overall study results and limits: Persistent disease exhibited a predilection for TRBV28, TRBJ1-2 and TRBJ2-5. It was peripheral blood alone, not thyroid tissue, that was studied.

This receptor was obtained from a female donor with Graves disease. The V and J genes are TRBV27 and TRBJ1-1; tentative D call: TRBD1 (6 bases). The sample consisted of peripheral blood mononuclear cells (PBMCs), taken when the disease was refractory, from a patient treated with antithyroid drugs. CDR3 nucleotides: TGTGCCGGCAGTTCATGGGGGGCGATGAACACTGAAGCTTTCTTT. This gives the protein CAGSSWGAMNTEAFF.